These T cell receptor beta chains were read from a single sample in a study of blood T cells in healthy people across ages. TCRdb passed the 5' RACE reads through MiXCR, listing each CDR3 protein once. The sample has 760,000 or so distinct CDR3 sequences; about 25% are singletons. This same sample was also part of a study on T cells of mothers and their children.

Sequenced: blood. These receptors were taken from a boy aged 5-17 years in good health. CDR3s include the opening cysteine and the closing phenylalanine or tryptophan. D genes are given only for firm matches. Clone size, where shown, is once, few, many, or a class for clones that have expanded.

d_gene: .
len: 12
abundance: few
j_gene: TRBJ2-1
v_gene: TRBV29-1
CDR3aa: CSMRGLGNEQFF
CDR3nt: TGCAGCATGAGAGGCTTGGGCAATGAGCAGTTCTTC

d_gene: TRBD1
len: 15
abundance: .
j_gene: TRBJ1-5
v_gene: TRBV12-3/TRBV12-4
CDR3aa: CASSTQGAGNQPQHF
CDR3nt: TGTGCCAGCAGTACTCAGGGGGCGGGAAATCAGCCCCAGCATTTT

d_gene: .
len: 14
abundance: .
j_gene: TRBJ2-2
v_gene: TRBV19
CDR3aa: CASSWDRTTGELFF
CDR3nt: TGTGCCAGTAGCTGGGACCGTACCACCGGGGAGCTGTTTTTT

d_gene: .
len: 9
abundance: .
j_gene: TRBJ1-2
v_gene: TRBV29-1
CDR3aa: CSVAQGCTF
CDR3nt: TGCAGCGTTGCCCAAGGCTGCACCTTC

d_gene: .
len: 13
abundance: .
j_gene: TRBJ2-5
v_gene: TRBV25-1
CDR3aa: CASSDSALETQYF
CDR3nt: TGTGCCAGCAGTGATTCCGCGCTTGAGACCCAGTACTTC

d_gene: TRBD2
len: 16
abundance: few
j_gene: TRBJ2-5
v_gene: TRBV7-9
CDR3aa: CASSPGTSGNEETQYF
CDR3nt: TGTGCCAGCAGCCCGGGGACTAGCGGGAACGAAGAGACCCAGTACTTC

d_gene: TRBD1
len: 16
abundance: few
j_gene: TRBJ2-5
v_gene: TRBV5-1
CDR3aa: CASRLAVGQGQETQYF
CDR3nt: TGCGCCAGCCGCTTGGCCGTCGGACAGGGACAAGAGACCCAGTACTTC

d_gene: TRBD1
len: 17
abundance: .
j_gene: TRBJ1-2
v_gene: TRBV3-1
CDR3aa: CASSQGDSSMDVYGYTF
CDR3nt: TGTGCCAGCAGCCAGGGGGACAGCTCTATGGACGTCTATGGCTACACCTTC

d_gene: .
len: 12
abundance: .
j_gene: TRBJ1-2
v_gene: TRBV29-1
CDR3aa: CSVVEGAEGYTF
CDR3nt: TGCAGCGTTGTGGAGGGAGCGGAGGGCTACACCTTC

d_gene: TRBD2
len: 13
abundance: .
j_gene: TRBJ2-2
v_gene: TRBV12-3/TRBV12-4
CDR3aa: CASSLAGKGELFF
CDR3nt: TGTGCCAGCAGCCTAGCGGGAAAGGGGGAGCTGTTTTTT

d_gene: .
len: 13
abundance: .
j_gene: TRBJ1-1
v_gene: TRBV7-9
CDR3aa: CASGHSAGTEAFF
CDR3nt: TGTGCCAGCGGACACTCGGCGGGCACTGAAGCTTTCTTT

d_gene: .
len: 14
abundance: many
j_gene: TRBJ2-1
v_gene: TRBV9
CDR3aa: CASSVGPDYNEQFF
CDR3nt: TGTGCCAGCAGCGTAGGACCAGATTACAATGAGCAGTTCTTC

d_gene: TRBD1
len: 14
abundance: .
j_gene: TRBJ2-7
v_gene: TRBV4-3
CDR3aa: CASSPDRGLGEQYF
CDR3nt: TGCGCCAGCAGCCCGGACAGGGGGCTGGGGGAGCAGTACTTC

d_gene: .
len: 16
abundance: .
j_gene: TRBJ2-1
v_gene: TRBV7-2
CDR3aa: CASSLARGSLYNEQFF
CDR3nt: TGTGCCAGCAGCTTAGCCAGGGGTAGCCTGTACAATGAGCAGTTCTTC

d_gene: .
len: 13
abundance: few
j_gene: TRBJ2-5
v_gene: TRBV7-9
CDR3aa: CASRPDGQETQYF
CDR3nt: TGTGCCAGCAGACCGGACGGACAAGAGACCCAGTACTTC